One sample yielded the 24 T cell receptor beta chains listed below, sequenced in a study of blood T cell repertoires in COVID-19. Using immunoSEQ multiplex PCR, the repertoire was profiled, and TCRdb retains in-frame clones only, with some absent. Among approximately 200,000 clones listed, around 81% were seen once. What was sequenced was PBMCs or T cells enriched from blood (not recorded which). The receptors were sampled from a man in his forties who had recovered from COVID-19.

The J gene is TRBJ1-6, the V gene TRBV19, with 7 bases that match TRBD1. Per germline, CDR1 LNHDA and CDR2 SQIVND (reference sequence). V lost 6 bases and J lost 7; bases outside the gene matches: 3. CDR3 length: 13 amino acids. CDR3 bases: TGTGCCAGTAGCCCGGGACAGAATTCACCCCTCCACTTT. Its protein product is CASSPGQNSPLHF.

There are many counts of this clone. The chain is built from TRBV7-9 and TRBJ1-6; D might be TRBD1 (6 bases). V was pared by 5 bases and J by 7 bases, with 12 bases between. Germline CDR1 SEHNR, CDR2 FQNEAQ (reference sequence). The CDR3 is 14 amino acids. The CDR3 DNA follows: TGTGCCAGCAGCACAGACAGGTCCAATTCACCCCTCCACTTT. Amino acid sequence: CASSTDRSNSPLHF.

The chain employs TRBV4-2 and TRBJ2-1, with 12 bases fitting TRBD2. J gave up 5 bases and V 5 bases, and 4 bases lay outside the gene matches. This CDR3 has 15 amino acids. Germline V gene sequence: CDR1 LGHNA, CDR2 YNFKEQ. CDR3 in DNA: TGTGCCAGCAGCTTCGGACTAGCGGGGAACAATGAGCAGTTCTTC. It codes for CASSFGLAGNNEQFF.

J is TRBJ1-1 and V is TRBV15; D not resolved. There are 15 residues in the CDR3. V shed 0 bases and J shed 4 bases, with 12 bases lying between them. From germline, CDR1 is LNHNV and CDR2 YYDKDF (reference sequence). As DNA, the CDR3 is TGTGCCACCAGCAGAGAAGTCGAGTTATCCACTGAAGCTTTCTTT. Translation gives CATSREVELSTEAFF.

The chain recombines TRBV2 with TRBJ1-2; 8 bases align to TRBD1. J gave up 1 base and V 4 bases, and 5 bases lay outside the gene matches. This CDR3 contains 15 residues. The germline gives CDR1 SNHLY, CDR2 FYNNEI. CDR3 sequence reads: CASSGDRRLNYGYTF. CDR3 DNA: TGTGCCAGCAGTGGGGACAGGCGACTTAACTATGGCTACACCTTC.

The chain uses TRBV18 and TRBJ1-1; 8 bases fit TRBD1. This CDR3 is 13 amino acids long. Per germline, CDR1 KGHSH and CDR2 LQKENI. The ends lost 2 bases at V and 9 bases at J; junction bases unmatched: 5. DNA for the CDR3: TGTGCCAGCTCACCAACCAGACAGGGGAAAGCTTTCTTT. Encoded protein: CASSPTRQGKAFF.

The chain is built from TRBV24-1 and TRBJ2-1, with 9 positions matching TRBD1. The germline V gene has CDR1 KGHDR and CDR2 SFDVKD. The CDR3 runs 17 residues. V lost 1 base and J lost 5; bases outside the gene matches: 8. CDR3 sequence: CATSDFRGQGTHNEQFF. As DNA, the CDR3 is TGTGCCACCAGTGATTTTAGGGGACAGGGAACGCACAATGAGCAGTTCTTC.

This chain links TRBV9 with TRBJ1-6, with D maybe TRBD1 (5 bases). V shed 6 bases and J shed 1 base, with 11 bases lying between them. The length of the CDR3 is 15 residues. The germline V gene encodes CDR1 SGDLS and CDR2 YYNGEE. The CDR3 loop is CASTQGGSYNSPLHF. As DNA, the CDR3 is TGTGCCAGCACCCAGGGAGGTTCCTATAATTCACCCCTCCACTTT.

The V call is TRBV6-2 or TRBV6-3, the J call TRBJ2-3, with 9 bases lining up with TRBD2. Germline V lookup: CDR1 MNHEY, CDR2 SVGEGT. Losses at the gene ends were 6 bases for V and 4 bases for J; bases not matched to a gene: 8. The CDR3 is 15 amino acids. CDR3 amino acids: CASSPGTSRADTQYF. The CDR3 DNA reads TGTGCCAGCAGCCCCGGGACTAGCAGGGCAGATACGCAGTATTTT.

Only a few counts were recorded for this clone. The V and J genes are TRBV29-1 and TRBJ1-4; 7 bases are shared with TRBD1. The CDR3 is 15 amino acids. CDR1 is SQVTM, CDR2 ANQGSEA, per germline. J lost 8 bases, V lost 4 bases, and 13 bases had no gene match. In nucleotides, the CDR3 is TGCAGCGTTGGAAAAAGACAGGGCGGAGGGGAAAAACTGTTTTTT. It translates to CSVGKRQGGGEKLFF. Supplemented by reference TRBV29-1 and TRBJ1-4, the full variable domain reads SAVISQKPSRDICQRGTSLTIQCQVDSQVTMMFWYRQQPGQSLTLIATANQGSEATYESGFVIDKFPISRPNLTFSTLTVSNMSPEDSSIYLCSVGKRQGGGEKLFFGSGTQLSVL.

The chain links TRBV14 to TRBJ1-6; D unresolved. V was trimmed by 3 bases and J by 0 bases, leaving 15 bases between them. Germline V CDR1 and CDR2: SGHDN, FVKESK. CDR3 length: 18 residues. CDR3 nucleotides: TGTGCCAGCAGCCATCCACGAGGAGGGAGCTCCTATAATTCACCCCTCCACTTT. It specifies CASSHPRGGSSYNSPLHF. Full variable domain (rest looked up from reference TRBV14 and TRBJ1-6): EAGVTQFPSHSVIEKGQTVTLRCDPISGHDNLYWYRRVMGKEIKFLLHFVKESKQDESGMPNNRFLAERTGGTYSTLKVQPAELEDSGVYFCASSHPRGGSSYNSPLHFGNGTRLTVT.

The CDR3 nucleotides are TGTGCCAGCAGTGGTGGCCTAGGGAGGGTGAATGAGCAGTTCTTC. This gives the protein CASSGGLGRVNEQFF. This chain joins TRBV2 and TRBJ2-1; the match to TRBD2 covers 7 bases. The CDR3 totals 15 residues. V lost 4 bases and J lost 7; bases outside the gene matches: 10. Germline V gives CDR1 SNHLY, CDR2 FYNNEI.

V usage is TRBV4-1 and J usage is TRBJ1-5, with 8 bases matching TRBD1. Trimming took 4 bases from V and 5 from J; bases not matched to a gene: 4. This CDR3 is built from 14 residues. Germline CDR1 is MGHRA and CDR2 is YSYEKL. CDR3 residues: CASSLQGVDQPQHF. For the CDR3, the DNA is TGCGCCAGCAGCCTACAGGGGGTAGATCAGCCCCAGCATTTT.

The CDR3 protein is CASSRGLDGGYTF. In nucleotides, the CDR3 is TGTGCCAGCTCACGGGGCCTAGATGGTGGCTACACCTTC. The V call is TRBV18, the J call TRBJ1-2, with TRBD1 as a possible D gene (5 bases). The germline gives CDR1 KGHSH, CDR2 LQKENI. The CDR3 runs to 13 residues. The V and J ends lost 4 bases and 7 bases respectively, with 13 bases between them.

The chain joins TRBV5-6 to TRBJ1-6, with unresolved D. Germline V lookup: CDR1 SGHDT, CDR2 YYEEEE. The CDR3 totals 16 residues. Trimming removed 1 base from V and 0 bases from J, with 8 bases in between. CDR3 DNA: TGTGCCAGCAGCTTGTATGGCAGCTCCTATAATTCACCCCTCCACTTT. This sequence encodes CASSLYGSSYNSPLHF. The variable domain in full, completed from reference TRBV5-6 and TRBJ1-6, reads DAGVTQSPTHLIKTRGQQVTLRCSPKSGHDTVSWYQQALGQGPQFIFQYYEEEERQRGNFPDRFSGHQFPNYSSELNVNALLLGDSALYLCASSLYGSSYNSPLHFGNGTRLTVT.

Here the CDR3 reads CASSDHRAAVEKLFF. The CDR3 bases are TGTGCCAGCAGTGACCACAGGGCGGCGGTAGAAAAACTGTTTTTT. The rearrangement links TRBV6-1 to TRBJ1-4, with a weak D call TRBD1 (6 bases). Trimming stripped 3 bases from V and 8 bases from J, with 16 bases between. This CDR3 is built from 15 residues. Germline V lookup: CDR1 MNHNS, CDR2 SASEGT.

This clone was counted once. The chain carries TRBV11-2 and TRBJ1-2, with a possible D match to TRBD1 (5 bases). Trimming cost V 3 bases and J 8 bases, with 10 bases left between them. The CDR3 has 12 residues. From germline, CDR1 is SGHAT and CDR2 FQNNGV. CDR3 protein: CASSFTGSGYTF. Here the CDR3 DNA reads TGTGCCAGCAGCTTTACAGGATCCGGCTACACCTTC.

The chain is built from TRBV24-1 and TRBJ1-2; D ambiguous. The CDR3 has 14 residues. From germline, CDR1 is KGHDR and CDR2 SFDVKD. The V end was cut by 0 bases, the J end by 1 base, with 5 bases between. CDR3: CATSDLELNYGYTF. In DNA form, the CDR3 reads TGTGCCACCAGTGATTTGGAGCTTAACTATGGCTACACCTTC.

J is TRBJ1-1 and V is TRBV4-1, with D maybe TRBD1 (6 bases). The germline V gene has CDR1 MGHRA and CDR2 YSYEKL. This CDR3 region has 16 residues. V was trimmed by 1 base and J by 0 bases, leaving 12 bases between them. CDR3 nucleotides: TGCGCCAGCAGCCAAGTAATCGGGGACATGAACACTGAAGCTTTCTTT. Its translation is CASSQVIGDMNTEAFF.

V gene TRBV5-4 combines with J gene TRBJ2-5; 7 bases are shared with TRBD1. The V gene's germline CDR1 is SGHNT and CDR2 YYREEE (reference sequence). After removal of 4 bases from V and 1 base from J, the junction contained 4 bases not matched to a gene. The CDR3 is 14 residues long. The CDR3: CASSTGQVQETQYF. CDR3 nucleotides: TGTGCCAGCAGCACCGGACAGGTCCAAGAGACCCAGTACTTC.

The chain carries TRBV18 and TRBJ2-1; TRBD2 agrees at 7 bases. The CDR3 is made up of 17 amino acids. Germline V lookup: CDR1 KGHSH, CDR2 LQKENI. With 0 bases clipped from V and 0 bases from J, the junction kept 5 bases outside the gene matches. The CDR3 loop is CASSPPQRGGSYNEQFF. The DNA for the CDR3 is TGTGCCAGCTCACCACCGCAGCGGGGAGGCTCCTACAATGAGCAGTTCTTC.

The chain recombines TRBV4-3 with TRBJ1-2, with a tentative D call TRBD1 (5 bases). With 0 bases removed from V and 0 bases from J, the gap between germline ends came to 14 bases. The germline V gene has CDR1 LGHNA and CDR2 YSLEER. The CDR3 length is 17 residues. CDR3 coding DNA: TGCGCCAGCAGCCAAGATCTGGTAACAGGTTCTAACTATGGCTACACCTTC. It yields the protein CASSQDLVTGSNYGYTF.

The chain uses TRBV5-1 and TRBJ2-1; 9 bases line up with TRBD2. The trim removed 0 bases at V and 10 bases at J, leaving 8 bases unmatched. The CDR3 length is 15 residues. Germline V gene lookup returns CDR1 SGHRS and CDR2 YFSETQ. The CDR3 protein is CASSLGGGAFEEQFF. The CDR3 DNA is TGCGCCAGCAGCTTGGGCGGGGGGGCCTTTGAGGAGCAGTTCTTC. The variable domain in full, completed from reference TRBV5-1 and TRBJ2-1, reads KAGVTQTPRYLIKTRGQQVTLSCSPISGHRSVSWYQQTPGQGLQFLFEYFSETQRNKGNFPGRFSGRQFSNSRSEMNVSTLELGDSALYLCASSLGGGAFEEQFFGPGTRLTVL.

This clone showed up just once. The V and J genes are TRBV5-1 and TRBJ2-1, with 9 bases that match TRBD2. Germline V gene lookup returns CDR1 SGHRS and CDR2 YFSETQ. Losses at the gene ends were 1 base for V and 2 bases for J; bases not matched to a gene: 4. CDR3 length: 16 residues. The CDR3 here is CASSLMSGGTYNEQFF. The CDR3 coding sequence is TGCGCCAGCAGCTTGATGAGCGGGGGGACCTACAATGAGCAGTTCTTC.